This section outlines one T cell receptor beta chain sequence together with its context. Its antigen is unknown. The entry originates in a study of blood T cells in healthy people across ages. Findings and caveats of the study: Expanded clonotype shifts may have been confounded, as the donors had an unknown CMV status.

Through a sample-barcoded 5' primer and a J-beta primer mix, a second PCR was run for roughly 6 to 12 cycles. MiXCR, applied by TCRdb to the 5' RACE reads, yields one record per CDR3 protein. The top ten hold about 3.3% of the sample, which has about 570,000 distinct CDR3 sequences, roughly a quarter seen once. These data were likewise used in another study, on T cells of mothers and their children. In that study: Every mother supplied over 8.5 million TCR beta CDR3 reads and every child some 2.7 million.

Sequencing input: blood. This clonotype originated in a boy under 10 years old in good health.

The CDR3 bases are TGCAGCGTGAATCGACAGGCGTTCTATGGCTACACCTTC. Its translation is CSVNRQAFYGYTF. The chain has TRBV29-1 and TRBJ1-2; tentatively, D is TRBD1 (6 bases). Germline-derived CDR1 and CDR2 are SQVTM and ANQGSEA. Trimming shortened V by 6 bases and J by 4 bases, and 15 bases separated the two germline ends. The CDR3 sequence is 13 residues long.